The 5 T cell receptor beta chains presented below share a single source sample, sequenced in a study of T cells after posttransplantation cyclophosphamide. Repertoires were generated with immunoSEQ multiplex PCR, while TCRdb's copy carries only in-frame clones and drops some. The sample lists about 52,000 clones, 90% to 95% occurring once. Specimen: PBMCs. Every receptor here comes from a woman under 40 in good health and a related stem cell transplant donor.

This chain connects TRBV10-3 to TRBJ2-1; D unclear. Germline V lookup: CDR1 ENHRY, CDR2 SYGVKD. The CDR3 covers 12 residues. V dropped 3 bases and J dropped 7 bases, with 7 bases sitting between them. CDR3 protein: CAISDVANEQFF. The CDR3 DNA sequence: TGTGCCATCAGTGACGTAGCTAATGAGCAGTTCTTC.

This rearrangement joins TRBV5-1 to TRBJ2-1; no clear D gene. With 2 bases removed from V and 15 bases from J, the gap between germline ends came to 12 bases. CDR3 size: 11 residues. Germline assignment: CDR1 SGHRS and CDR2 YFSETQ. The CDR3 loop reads CASSLDTRLFF. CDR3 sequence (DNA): TGCGCCAGCAGCTTAGATACGCGACTGTTCTTC. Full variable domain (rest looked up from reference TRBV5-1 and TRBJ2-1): KAGVTQTPRYLIKTRGQQVTLSCSPISGHRSVSWYQQTPGQGLQFLFEYFSETQRNKGNFPGRFSGRQFSNSRSEMNVSTLELGDSALYLCASSLDTRLFFGPGTRLTVL.

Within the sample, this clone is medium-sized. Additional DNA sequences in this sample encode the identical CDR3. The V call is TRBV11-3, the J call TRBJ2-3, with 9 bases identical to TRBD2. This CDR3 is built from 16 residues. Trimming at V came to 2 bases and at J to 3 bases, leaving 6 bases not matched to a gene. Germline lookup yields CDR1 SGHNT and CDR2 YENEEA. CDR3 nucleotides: TGTGCCAGCAGCTTAAGGGGTAGCGGGGGAACAGATACGCAGTATTTT. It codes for CASSLRGSGGTDTQYF. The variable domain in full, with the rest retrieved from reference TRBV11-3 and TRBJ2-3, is EAGVVQSPRYKIIEKKQPVAFWCNPISGHNTLYWYLQNLGQGPELLIRYENEEAVDDSQLPKDRFSAERLKGVDSTLKIQPAELGDSAVYLCASSLRGSGGTDTQYFGPGTRLTVL.

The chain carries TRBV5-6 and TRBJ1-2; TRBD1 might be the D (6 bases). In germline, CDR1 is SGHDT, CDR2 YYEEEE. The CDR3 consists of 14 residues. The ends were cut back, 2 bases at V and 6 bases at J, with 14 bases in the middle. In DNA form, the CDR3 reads TGTGCCAGCAGCTTTTTCCAGGGGTCGGATGGCTACACCTTC. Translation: CASSFFQGSDGYTF.

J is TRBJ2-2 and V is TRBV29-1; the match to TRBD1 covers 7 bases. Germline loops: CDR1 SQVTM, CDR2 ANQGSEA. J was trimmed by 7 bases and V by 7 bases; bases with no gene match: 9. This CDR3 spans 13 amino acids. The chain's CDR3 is CSGQGHRGGELFF. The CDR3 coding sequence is TGCAGCGGACAGGGTCATCGTGGCGGGGAGCTGTTTTTT.